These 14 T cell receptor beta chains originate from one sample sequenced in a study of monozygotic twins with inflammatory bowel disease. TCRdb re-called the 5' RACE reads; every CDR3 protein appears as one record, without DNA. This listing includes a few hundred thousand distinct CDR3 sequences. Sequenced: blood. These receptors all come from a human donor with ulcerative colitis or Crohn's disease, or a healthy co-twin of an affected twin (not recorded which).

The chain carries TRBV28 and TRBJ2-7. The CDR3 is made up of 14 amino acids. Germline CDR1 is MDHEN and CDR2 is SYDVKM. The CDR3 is CASSLEPVSYEQYF.

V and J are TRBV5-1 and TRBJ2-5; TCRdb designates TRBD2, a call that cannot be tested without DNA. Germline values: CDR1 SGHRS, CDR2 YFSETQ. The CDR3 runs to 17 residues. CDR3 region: CASSLGAGLRAGETQYF.

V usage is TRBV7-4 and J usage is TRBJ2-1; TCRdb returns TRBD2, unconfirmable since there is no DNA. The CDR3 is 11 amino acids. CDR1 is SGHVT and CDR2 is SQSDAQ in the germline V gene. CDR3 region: CASSQGLAKFF. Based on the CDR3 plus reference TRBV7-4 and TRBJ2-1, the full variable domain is GAGVSQSPRYKVAKRGRDVALRCDSISGHVTLYWYRQTLGQGSEVLTYSQSDAQRDKSGRPSGRFSAERPERSVSTLKIQRTEQGDSAVYLCASSQGLAKFFGPGTRLTVL.

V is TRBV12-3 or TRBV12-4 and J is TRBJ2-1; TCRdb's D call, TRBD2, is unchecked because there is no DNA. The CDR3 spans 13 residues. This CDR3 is CASSPGTIGEQFF.

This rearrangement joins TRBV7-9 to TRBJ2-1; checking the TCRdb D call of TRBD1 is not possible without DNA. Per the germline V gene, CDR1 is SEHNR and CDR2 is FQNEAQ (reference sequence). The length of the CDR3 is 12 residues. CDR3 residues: CASTRGGNEQFF.

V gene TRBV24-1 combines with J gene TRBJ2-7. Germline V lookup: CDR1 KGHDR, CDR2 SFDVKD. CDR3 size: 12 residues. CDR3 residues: CATSDSSYEQYF.

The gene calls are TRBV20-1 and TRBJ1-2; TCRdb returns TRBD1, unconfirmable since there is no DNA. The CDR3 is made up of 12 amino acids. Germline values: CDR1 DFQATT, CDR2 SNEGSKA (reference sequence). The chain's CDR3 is CSAEGHSYGYTF.

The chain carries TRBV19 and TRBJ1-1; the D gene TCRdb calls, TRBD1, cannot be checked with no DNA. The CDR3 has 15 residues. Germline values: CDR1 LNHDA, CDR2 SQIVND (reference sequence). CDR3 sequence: CASKESNRADTEAFF. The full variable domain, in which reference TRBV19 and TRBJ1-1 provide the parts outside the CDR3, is DGGITQSPKYLFRKEGQNVTLSCEQNLNHDAMYWYRQDPGQGLRLIYYSQIVNDFQKGDIAEGYSVSREKKESFPLTVTSAQKNPTAFYLCASKESNRADTEAFFGQGTRLTVV.

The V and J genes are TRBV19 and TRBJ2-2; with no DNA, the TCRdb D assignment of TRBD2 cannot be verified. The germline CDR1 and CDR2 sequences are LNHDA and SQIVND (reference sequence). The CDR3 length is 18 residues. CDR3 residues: CASSIDNIAGGFTGELFF.

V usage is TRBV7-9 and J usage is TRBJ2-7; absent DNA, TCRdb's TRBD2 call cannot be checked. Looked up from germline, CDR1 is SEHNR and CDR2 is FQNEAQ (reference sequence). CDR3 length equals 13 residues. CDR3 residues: CASSKARDYEQYF.

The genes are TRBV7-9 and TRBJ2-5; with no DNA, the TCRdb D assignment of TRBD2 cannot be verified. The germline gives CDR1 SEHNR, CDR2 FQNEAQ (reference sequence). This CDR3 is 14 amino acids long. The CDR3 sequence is CASSSSGALETQYF.

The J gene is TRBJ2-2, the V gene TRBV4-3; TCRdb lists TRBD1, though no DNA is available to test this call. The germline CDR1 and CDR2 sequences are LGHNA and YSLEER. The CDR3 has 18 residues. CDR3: CASSQALTGTPNTGELFF.

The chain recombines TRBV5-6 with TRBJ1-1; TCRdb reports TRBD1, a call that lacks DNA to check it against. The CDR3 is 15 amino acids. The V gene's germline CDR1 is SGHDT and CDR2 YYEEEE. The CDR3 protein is CASSAPFDGYTEAFF. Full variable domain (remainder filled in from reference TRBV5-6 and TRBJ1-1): DAGVTQSPTHLIKTRGQQVTLRCSPKSGHDTVSWYQQALGQGPQFIFQYYEEEERQRGNFPDRFSGHQFPNYSSELNVNALLLGDSALYLCASSAPFDGYTEAFFGQGTRLTVV.

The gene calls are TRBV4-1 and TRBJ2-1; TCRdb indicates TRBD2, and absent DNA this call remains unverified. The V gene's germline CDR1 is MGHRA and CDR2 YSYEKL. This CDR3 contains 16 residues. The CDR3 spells CASSGLAGGSYNEQFF.